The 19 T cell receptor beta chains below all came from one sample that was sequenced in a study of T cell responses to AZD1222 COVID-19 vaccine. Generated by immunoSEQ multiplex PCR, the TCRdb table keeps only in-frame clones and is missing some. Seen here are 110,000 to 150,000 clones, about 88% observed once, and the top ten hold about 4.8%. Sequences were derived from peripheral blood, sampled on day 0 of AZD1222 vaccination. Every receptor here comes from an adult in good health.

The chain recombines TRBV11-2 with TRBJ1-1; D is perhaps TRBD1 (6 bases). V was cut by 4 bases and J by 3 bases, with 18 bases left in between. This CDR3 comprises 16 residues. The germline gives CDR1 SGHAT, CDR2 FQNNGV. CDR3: CASSWRVGARDTEAFF. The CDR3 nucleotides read TGTGCCAGCAGCTGGAGAGTGGGGGCTCGGGACACTGAAGCTTTCTTT.

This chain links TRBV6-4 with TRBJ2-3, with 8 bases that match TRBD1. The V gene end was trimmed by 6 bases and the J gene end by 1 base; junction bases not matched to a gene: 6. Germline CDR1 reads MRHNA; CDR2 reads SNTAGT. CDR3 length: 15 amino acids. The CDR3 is CASSETGVGTDTQYF. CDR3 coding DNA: TGTGCCAGCAGCGAGACAGGGGTGGGCACAGATACGCAGTATTTT.

CDR3 sequence reads: CGIRGAKNIQYF. CDR3 coding DNA: TGTGGGATTAGGGGGGCCAAAAACATTCAGTACTTC. The chain recombines TRBV24-1 with TRBJ2-4, with D possibly TRBD1 on 6 matching bases. The CDR3 consists of 12 residues. The germline V gene encodes CDR1 KGHDR and CDR2 SFDVKD.

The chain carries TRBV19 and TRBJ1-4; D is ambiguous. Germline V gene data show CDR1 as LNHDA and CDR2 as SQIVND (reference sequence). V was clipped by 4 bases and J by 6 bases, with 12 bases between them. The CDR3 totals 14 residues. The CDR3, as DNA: TGTGCCAGTAGTAGGTCGCACAGCGATGAAAAACTGTTTTTT. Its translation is CASSRSHSDEKLFF. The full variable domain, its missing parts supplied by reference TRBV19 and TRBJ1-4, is DGGITQSPKYLFRKEGQNVTLSCEQNLNHDAMYWYRQDPGQGLRLIYYSQIVNDFQKGDIAEGYSVSREKKESFPLTVTSAQKNPTAFYLCASSRSHSDEKLFFGSGTQLSVL.

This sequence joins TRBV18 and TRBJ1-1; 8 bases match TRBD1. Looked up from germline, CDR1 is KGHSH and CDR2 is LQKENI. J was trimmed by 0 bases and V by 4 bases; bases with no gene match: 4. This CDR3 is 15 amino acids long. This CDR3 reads CASSLQGQVNTEAFF. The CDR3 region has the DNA TGTGCCAGCTCACTACAGGGACAGGTGAACACTGAAGCTTTCTTT.

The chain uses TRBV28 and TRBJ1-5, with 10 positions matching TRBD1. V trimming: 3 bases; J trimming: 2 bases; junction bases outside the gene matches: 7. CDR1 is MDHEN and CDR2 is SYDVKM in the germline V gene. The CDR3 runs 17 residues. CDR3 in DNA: TGTGCCAGCAGTTTCCCTCCCGGGACAGGGGGCAATCAGCCCCAGCATTTT. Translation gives CASSFPPGTGGNQPQHF.

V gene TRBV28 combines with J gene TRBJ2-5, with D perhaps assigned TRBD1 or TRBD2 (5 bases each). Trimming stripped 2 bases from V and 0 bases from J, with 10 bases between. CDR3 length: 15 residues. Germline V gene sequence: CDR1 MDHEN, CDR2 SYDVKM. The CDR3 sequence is CASSLAGTHQETQYF. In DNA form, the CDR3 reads TGTGCCAGCAGTTTAGCCGGGACCCACCAAGAGACCCAGTACTTC.

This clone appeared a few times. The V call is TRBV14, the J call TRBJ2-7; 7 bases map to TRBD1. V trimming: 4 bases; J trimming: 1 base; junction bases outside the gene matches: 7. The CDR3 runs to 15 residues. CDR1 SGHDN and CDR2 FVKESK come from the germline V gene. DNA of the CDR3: TGTGCCAGCAGCCTAAGACAGGGCCTATCCTACGAGCAGTACTTC. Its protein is CASSLRQGLSYEQYF.

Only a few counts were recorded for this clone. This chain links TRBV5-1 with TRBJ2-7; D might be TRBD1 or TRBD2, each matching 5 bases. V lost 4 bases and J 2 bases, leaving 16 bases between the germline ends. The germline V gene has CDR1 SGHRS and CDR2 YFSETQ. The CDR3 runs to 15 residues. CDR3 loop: CASSLTMGETYEQYF. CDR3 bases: TGCGCCAGCAGCCTCACCATGGGGGAGACCTACGAGCAGTACTTC. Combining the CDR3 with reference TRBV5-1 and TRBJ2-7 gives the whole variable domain KAGVTQTPRYLIKTRGQQVTLSCSPISGHRSVSWYQQTPGQGLQFLFEYFSETQRNKGNFPGRFSGRQFSNSRSEMNVSTLELGDSALYLCASSLTMGETYEQYFGPGTRLTVT.

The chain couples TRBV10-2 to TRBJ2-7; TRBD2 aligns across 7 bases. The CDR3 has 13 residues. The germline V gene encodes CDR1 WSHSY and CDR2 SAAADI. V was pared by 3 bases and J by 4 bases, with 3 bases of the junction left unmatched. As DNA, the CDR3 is TGCGCCAGCAGTGATGGGGAGGGGTACGAGCAGTACTTC. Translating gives CASSDGEGYEQYF.

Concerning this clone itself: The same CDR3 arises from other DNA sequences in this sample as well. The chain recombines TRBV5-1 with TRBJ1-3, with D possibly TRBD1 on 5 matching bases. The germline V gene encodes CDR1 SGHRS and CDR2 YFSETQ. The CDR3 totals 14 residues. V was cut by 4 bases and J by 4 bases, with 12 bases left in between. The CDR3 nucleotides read TGCGCCAGCAGCCCGGGGGGAACCGGAAACACCATATATTTT. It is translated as CASSPGGTGNTIYF.

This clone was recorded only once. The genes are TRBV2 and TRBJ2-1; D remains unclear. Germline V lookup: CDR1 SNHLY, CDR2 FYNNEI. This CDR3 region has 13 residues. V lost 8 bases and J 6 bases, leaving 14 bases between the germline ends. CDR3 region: CASGVTLGNEQFF. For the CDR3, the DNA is TGTGCCAGCGGAGTGACTCTTGGCAATGAGCAGTTCTTC.

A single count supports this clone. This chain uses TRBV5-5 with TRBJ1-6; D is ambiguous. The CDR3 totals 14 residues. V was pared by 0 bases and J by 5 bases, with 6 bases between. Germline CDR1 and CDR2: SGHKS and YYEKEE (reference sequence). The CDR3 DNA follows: TGTGCCAGCAGCTTGGACGGCAATAATTCACCCCTCCACTTT. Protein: CASSLDGNNSPLHF.

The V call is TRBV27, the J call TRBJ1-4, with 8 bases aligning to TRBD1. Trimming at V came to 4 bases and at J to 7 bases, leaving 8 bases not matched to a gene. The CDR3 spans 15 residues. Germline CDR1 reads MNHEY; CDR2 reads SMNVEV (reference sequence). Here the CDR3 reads CASSYYQGAGEKLFF. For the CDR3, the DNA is TGTGCCAGCAGTTACTATCAGGGGGCGGGTGAAAAACTGTTTTTT. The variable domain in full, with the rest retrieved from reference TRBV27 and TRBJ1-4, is EAQVTQNPRYLITVTGKKLTVTCSQNMNHEYMSWYRQDPGLGLRQIYYSMNVEVTDKGDVPEGYKVSRKEKRNFPLILESPSPNQTSLYFCASSYYQGAGEKLFFGSGTQLSVL.

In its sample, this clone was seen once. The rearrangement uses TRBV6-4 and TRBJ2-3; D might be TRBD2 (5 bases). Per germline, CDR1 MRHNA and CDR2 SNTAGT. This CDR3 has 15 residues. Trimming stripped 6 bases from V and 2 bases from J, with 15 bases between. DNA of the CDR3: TGTGCCAGCAGCCTAAGATCGGGGAACACAGATACGCAGTATTTT. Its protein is CASSLRSGNTDTQYF.

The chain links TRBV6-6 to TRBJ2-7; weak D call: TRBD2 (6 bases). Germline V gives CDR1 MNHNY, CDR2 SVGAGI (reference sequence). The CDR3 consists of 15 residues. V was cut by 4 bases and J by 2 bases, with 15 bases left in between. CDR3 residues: CASSSPRGATYEQYF. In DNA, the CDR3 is TGTGCCAGCAGTTCCCCTCGCGGGGCAACCTACGAGCAGTACTTC.

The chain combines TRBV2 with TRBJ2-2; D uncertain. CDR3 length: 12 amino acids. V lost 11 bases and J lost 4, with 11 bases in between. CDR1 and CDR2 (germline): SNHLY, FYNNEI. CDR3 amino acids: CAVTLGTGELFF. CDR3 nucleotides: TGTGCCGTCACCCTAGGCACCGGGGAGCTGTTTTTT.

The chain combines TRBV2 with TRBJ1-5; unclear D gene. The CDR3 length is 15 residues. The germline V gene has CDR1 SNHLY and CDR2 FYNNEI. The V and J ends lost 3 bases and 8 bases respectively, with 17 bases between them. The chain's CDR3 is CASSELGGPNKPQHF. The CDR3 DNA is TGTGCCAGCAGTGAGTTGGGAGGACCGAATAAGCCCCAGCATTTT.

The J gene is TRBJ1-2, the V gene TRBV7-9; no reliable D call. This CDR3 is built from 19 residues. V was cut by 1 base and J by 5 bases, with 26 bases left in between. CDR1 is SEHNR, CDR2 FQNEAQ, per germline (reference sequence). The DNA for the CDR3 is TGTGCCAGCAGCTTAGTCCCCTTTCGGGCACGGACTAAGGGTTATGGCTACACCTTC. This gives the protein CASSLVPFRARTKGYGYTF.